Following are 14 T cell receptor beta chains from one sample sequenced in a study of identical twins. TCRdb redid the calling of the 5' RACE reads with MiXCR, one entry per CDR3 protein. The table includes 500,000 to 600,000 distinct CDR3 sequences, less than 25% detected once. The data were also submitted as part of a second study, on T cells expressing NK-cell markers.

Sequenced: CD4+ T cells sorted from blood. Every receptor here comes from a woman aged 18-30 years in good health.

In its sample, this clonotype was seen many times. The rearrangement joins TRBV6-5 to TRBJ2-7; D may match TRBD1 or TRBD2 (6 bases each). There are 14 residues in the CDR3. Trimming pared 6 bases from V and 6 bases from J, leaving 18 bases between. CDR1 and CDR2 from the germline V gene are MNHEY and SVGAGI. For the CDR3, the DNA is TGTGCCAGCAGCTACAAGGGGGGAAGTTCCGAGCAGTACTTC. This translates into CASSYKGGSSEQYF.

This clonotype showed up just once. The chain links TRBV3-1 to TRBJ2-7; 8 positions match TRBD1. V was clipped by 10 bases and J by 5 bases; unmatched bases: 22. This CDR3 has 17 amino acids. Germline lookup yields CDR1 LGHDT and CDR2 YNNKEL (reference sequence). The DNA for the CDR3 is TGTGCCATCAGTTCTCGCAAAACCGGACAGGGCCGAAACGAGCAGTACTTC. This sequence encodes CAISSRKTGQGRNEQYF.

This clonotype was recorded a few times. The CDR3 nucleotides read TGCAGCGTTGAAATGCGGGAGTCCTCGGGGGGTGAGCAGTTCTTC. This codes for CSVEMRESSGGEQFF. The gene calls are TRBV29-1 and TRBJ2-1; 7 bases are shared with TRBD2. CDR3 length: 15 residues. The junction had 13 bases not matched to a gene; V was cut back by 2 bases and J by 9 bases. The germline gives CDR1 SQVTM, CDR2 ANQGSEA.

This clonotype was picked up a small number of times. V and J are TRBV20-1 and TRBJ2-1; 11 nucleotides agree with TRBD2. Germline V gene sequence: CDR1 DFQATT, CDR2 SNEGSKA (reference sequence). The CDR3 extends over 14 amino acids. The trim removed 6 bases at V and 6 bases at J, leaving 7 bases unmatched. The CDR3 loop is CSAPLAGERNEQFF. The DNA of the CDR3 is TGCAGTGCCCCACTAGCGGGGGAACGCAATGAGCAGTTCTTC.

The chain has TRBV5-6 and TRBJ2-1; TRBD2 matches at 8 bases. V lost 8 bases to trimming and J lost 2 bases; unmatched junction nucleotides: 9. Germline values: CDR1 SGHDT, CDR2 YYEEEE. This CDR3 is 15 amino acids long. The CDR3 spells CASGGSGRAYNEQFF. In DNA form, the CDR3 reads TGTGCCAGTGGAGGGAGCGGGAGAGCCTACAATGAGCAGTTCTTC.

This chain connects TRBV6-2 or TRBV6-3 to TRBJ2-5; TRBD2 matches 9 bases. Germline V CDR1 and CDR2: MNHEY, SVGEGT. Trimming cost V 0 bases and J 4 bases; bases outside gene matches: 3. The CDR3 sequence is 15 residues long. The CDR3 sequence: CASSYSASGAETQYF. The DNA of the CDR3 is TGTGCCAGCAGTTACTCTGCTAGCGGGGCAGAGACCCAGTACTTC.

The chain recombines TRBV11-2 with TRBJ2-7, with 7 bases lining up with TRBD2. CDR3 length equals 15 residues. J was trimmed by 2 bases and V by 1 base; bases with no gene match: 5. CDR1 SGHAT and CDR2 FQNNGV come from the germline V gene. CDR3: CASSLGGSATYEQYF. CDR3 DNA sequence: TGTGCCAGCAGCTTAGGCGGGAGTGCCACCTACGAGCAGTACTTC.

The rearrangement links TRBV12-3 or TRBV12-4 to TRBJ1-6, with D possibly matching TRBD1 (5 bases). This CDR3 comprises 13 residues. Trimming shortened V by 6 bases and J by 10 bases, and 13 bases separated the two germline ends. The CDR3 sequence is CASSSAEGSPLHF. DNA of the CDR3: TGTGCCAGCAGCTCGGCCGAGGGGTCACCCCTCCACTTT.

The chain carries TRBV5-6 and TRBJ2-3; D may be TRBD2 (8 bases). The V gene lost 2 bases and the J gene lost 6 bases, with 25 bases spanning the gap. This CDR3 region has 18 residues. CDR1 and CDR2 (germline): SGHDT, YYEEEE. The chain's CDR3 is CASSFLGGTAGGADTQYF. DNA for the CDR3: TGTGCCAGCAGCTTCTTAGGGGGCACGGCGGGAGGCGCGGATACGCAGTATTTT.

The rearrangement links TRBV12-3 or TRBV12-4 to TRBJ2-7, with unresolved D. The germline V and J ends were trimmed by 0 bases and 5 bases, with 14 bases remaining between them. CDR3 length: 15 amino acids. CDR3 DNA sequence: TGTGCCAGCAGTTTAGCTCCCCAAAGCGTCCACGAGCAGTACTTC. Protein product: CASSLAPQSVHEQYF.

The rearrangement joins TRBV12-3 or TRBV12-4 to TRBJ1-5; the D is unclear. The CDR3 has 14 residues. V was shortened by 7 bases and J by 4 bases, with 14 bases between the two germline ends. CDR3 DNA: TGTGCCAGCACCCTCGGTTCCCTAAATCAGCCCCAGCATTTT. It specifies CASTLGSLNQPQHF.

This clonotype was recorded a few times. The chain carries TRBV11-2 and TRBJ2-3, with 8 bases aligning to TRBD2. There are 15 residues in the CDR3. Germline loops: CDR1 SGHAT, CDR2 FQNNGV. The trim removed 5 bases at V and 0 bases at J, leaving 4 bases unmatched. This CDR3 is CASSPTSVSTDTQYF. The CDR3 DNA sequence: TGTGCCAGCAGCCCGACTAGCGTGAGCACAGATACGCAGTATTTT.

A few counts support this clonotype. CDR3 region: CASSPGPDRAYYGYTF. The CDR3, as DNA: TGTGCCAGCAGCCCCGGTCCGGACAGGGCCTACTATGGCTACACCTTC. The chain uses TRBV3-1 and TRBJ1-2; 8 positions match TRBD1. Per germline, CDR1 LGHDT and CDR2 YNNKEL (reference sequence). The J segment lost 3 bases and the V segment lost 4 bases, leaving 10 bases of the junction unmatched. This CDR3 spans 16 amino acids. Using reference TRBV3-1 and TRBJ1-2 for the parts outside the CDR3, the full variable domain is DTAVSQTPKYLVTQMGNDKSIKCEQNLGHDTMYWYKQDSKKFLKIMFSYNNKELIINETVPNRFSPKSPDKAHLNLHINSLELGDSAVYFCASSPGPDRAYYGYTFGSGTRLTVV.

The J gene is TRBJ2-5, the V gene TRBV20-1; the D gene is possibly TRBD1 (5 bases). CDR3 length: 14 amino acids. CDR1 and CDR2 (germline): DFQATT, SNEGSKA (reference sequence). Trimming took off 5 bases at V and 4 bases at J, with 17 bases between the two ends. The CDR3 sequence: CSALVPSQGETQYF. In DNA form, the CDR3 reads TGCAGTGCTTTAGTACCCTCCCAGGGAGAGACCCAGTACTTC.